The 11 T cell receptor beta chains listed next were all sequenced from one sample in a study of shared clonotypes between healthy human individuals. Profiling relied on immunoSEQ multiplex PCR, and the TCRdb table lists in-frame clones only, not all of them. Here the sample spans roughly 2,500,000 clones, over 85% being singletons. The sequenced sample consisted of naive CD4+ T cells from PBMCs. The subset: CD45RA+ positively selected. The receptors shown here come from a young man in good health. Some clones in this sample may be carry-over from other donors' samples.

This chain links TRBV11-2 with TRBJ1-2; D possibly corresponds to TRBD1 (5 bases). The ends were cut back, 5 bases at V and 5 bases at J, with 15 bases in the middle. Germline CDR1 reads SGHAT; CDR2 reads FQNNGV. The CDR3 spans 14 residues. The CDR3 here is CASSPGGGIYGYTF. As DNA, the CDR3 is TGTGCCAGCAGCCCGGGCGGGGGAATATATGGCTACACCTTC.

The genes are TRBV7-9 and TRBJ1-5; the D is unclear. CDR3 length: 13 residues. Germline CDR1 reads SEHNR; CDR2 reads FQNEAQ (reference sequence). The V end lost 1 base, the J end lost 0 bases, and 1 base lay between the germline ends. The CDR3 nucleotides read TGTGCCAGCAGCTTAGTTAGCAATCAGCCCCAGCATTTT. It codes for CASSLVSNQPQHF.

The chain uses TRBV5-8 and TRBJ2-3; TRBD1 matches 9 bases. Per the germline V gene, CDR1 is SGHTS and CDR2 is YDEGEE. This CDR3 is built from 15 residues. With 4 bases clipped from V and 1 base from J, the junction kept 4 bases outside the gene matches. The CDR3, as DNA: TGTGCCAGCAGCCTACAGGGGGCAGGCACAGATACGCAGTATTTT. Its translation: CASSLQGAGTDTQYF.

The chain has TRBV5-1 and TRBJ2-7; TRBD2 matches at 8 bases. Germline CDR1 reads SGHRS; CDR2 reads YFSETQ. Unmatched junction bases numbered 8, after V lost 0 bases and J lost 3 bases. The CDR3 is 16 amino acids. The CDR3 region is CASSLGSFSGSYEQYF. The CDR3 DNA reads as TGCGCCAGCAGCTTGGGGTCTTTCAGCGGGAGCTACGAGCAGTACTTC.

The V and J genes are TRBV5-1 and TRBJ2-1; a weak D match, TRBD1 (6 bases). Germline CDR1 is SGHRS and CDR2 is YFSETQ. The CDR3 contains 14 residues. Trimming removed 0 bases at V and 10 bases at J, with 14 bases between. The CDR3 region has the DNA TGCGCCAGCAGCTTGGCACAGGGATCGCAGGAGCAGTTCTTC. Translation gives CASSLAQGSQEQFF.

A note on this clone: This same CDR3 is encoded by further DNA sequences in the sample. This rearrangement joins TRBV28 to TRBJ2-5, with D uncertain. The germline V gene encodes CDR1 MDHEN and CDR2 SYDVKM. V gave up 2 bases and J gave up 5 bases, with 3 bases separating them. The CDR3 consists of 11 residues. The CDR3: CASSLRETQYF. The CDR3 nucleotides are TGTGCCAGCAGTTTACGCGAGACCCAGTACTTC.

The rearrangement joins TRBV27 to TRBJ1-4; D call uncertain. Germline lookup yields CDR1 MNHEY and CDR2 SMNVEV (reference sequence). The CDR3 loop spans 15 amino acids. V shed 0 bases and J shed 10 bases, with 15 bases lying between them. CDR3: CASSLSPRDWGKLFF. DNA of the CDR3: TGTGCCAGCAGTTTATCCCCTAGGGATTGGGGAAAACTGTTTTTT.

This sequence joins TRBV18 and TRBJ1-2; 9 nucleotides match TRBD1. Germline V lookup: CDR1 KGHSH, CDR2 LQKENI. The CDR3 totals 17 residues. The V gene end was trimmed by 4 bases and the J gene end by 5 bases; junction bases not matched to a gene: 14. CDR3: CASSHTPLDRGLYGYTF. CDR3 nucleotide sequence: TGTGCCAGCTCACACACCCCTCTAGACAGGGGGTTGTATGGCTACACCTTC.

The J gene is TRBJ1-2, the V gene TRBV7-8; no clear D. This CDR3 contains 14 residues. Trimming pared 2 bases from V and 8 bases from J, leaving 15 bases between. The germline V gene encodes CDR1 SGHVS and CDR2 FQNEAQ. The CDR3 bases are TGTGCCAGCAGCTTATTCCAGGTCTCTAAGGGCTACACCTTC. Translating gives CASSLFQVSKGYTF.

V is TRBV29-1 and J is TRBJ2-1; 9 bases are a match to TRBD2. Germline trimming cut 4 bases from V and 8 bases from J; bases unmatched to any gene: 12. The CDR3 contains 15 residues. CDR1 SQVTM and CDR2 ANQGSEA come from the germline V gene. The CDR3 sequence: CSVGGLAVQGDEQFF. Written as DNA, the CDR3 is TGCAGCGTTGGGGGACTAGCAGTCCAAGGCGATGAGCAGTTCTTC.

A single count supports this clone. V gene TRBV7-3 combines with J gene TRBJ2-3, with 9 nucleotides matching TRBD2. The CDR3 loop spans 16 amino acids. V shed 4 bases, J shed 4 bases, and the junction held 9 bases outside the gene matches. Germline-derived CDR1 and CDR2 are SGHTA and FQGTGA. CDR3 sequence: CASSSGLARGADTQYF. The CDR3 region has the DNA TGTGCCAGCAGCTCTGGACTAGCGAGGGGTGCAGATACGCAGTATTTT.